This record looks at one TCR beta chain sequence and its context. There is no known antigen for this receptor. The record has no base qualities; no much larger clone is one base away. The CDR3 regions of human TCRbeta chains were analyzed by immunosequencing. Per the authors' processing: Repertoire TCRs were checked for matches against a reference library of SARS-CoV-2-specific TCRs that had been generated using the MIRA antigen-specificity platform. Breadth was defined as the fraction of unique TCRs that were SARS-CoV-2-associated, and depth was defined as the fraction of total T cells that were SARS-CoV-2-associated. Using the MIRA data, each spike-specific TCR was assigned both to the spike region to which the TCR was reactive and to a CD4 or CD8 class. Log10-transformed breadth and depth values were compared by one-way ANOVA with Sidak's multiple comparisons tests. TCRdb stores this immuneACCESS table with in-frame sequences only. Part of the clones is absent; in the studies checked, under half of the shortfall reflects unresolved V genes, and no reason is known for the rest. D and trimming were read from the DNA, whereas the V and J calls and clone size are those reported in that table. Here the sample has 70,000 to 95,000 clones; 90% occur a single time. Roughly 1.4% of the sample goes to the ten largest clones.

The data originate from a study of T cell responses to AZD1222 COVID-19 vaccine (dated by TCRdb to 2020 to 2023). Regarding the study in general: TCR sequencing was performed for roughly 250 trial participants, of whom 200 to 210 were given two doses of AZD1222 and around 25 were given two doses of MenACWY control vaccine. Trial participants were enrolled into age subgroups of 18-55, 56-69 and 70-plus years, which contained approximately 150, 28 and 58 TCR-sequenced participants, respectively.

The CDR3 sequence holds 15 residues, the cysteine and phenylalanine included. The only DNA kept is the CDR3, 45 bases in frame from the first base. The V and J ends are trimmed by 4 bases and 0 bases, leaving 12 bases between them. Taken from the germline V gene (reference sequence), the CDR1 and CDR2 loops are GTSNPN and SVGIG. What the study reported, not specific to this receptor: The whole spike protein was spanned by vaccine-associated CD4 TCRs, and dominant responses were seen in regions 160-218 and 743-854. The 56-69-year group was small, and its depth increase did not reach significance, likely because of low power. Only a handful of AZD1222 recipients were SARS-CoV-2 seropositive at baseline, limiting conclusions about previously exposed vaccinees. Participants were mostly white British, with more females than males. The authors suggested clonal diversity may have been underestimated. No day 14 peak-response samples were available, so repertoires were characterized only after the peak T cell response. After two AZD1222 doses, spike-specific TCR breadth and depth were significantly higher than at day 0 and than in MenACWY recipients. Nearly half of unique spike-specific TCRs reportedly recognized epitopes outside regions mutated in the B.1.351 and B.1.1.7 variants.

The time point label of this sample denotes: about 28 days (+/-7) after the second vaccine dose. Because spike-specific TCR depth and breadth did not differ between the two schedules, AZD1222 recipients who got a second dose at roughly 4 weeks were pooled with those who got a second dose at roughly 12 weeks. Vaccinee samples were obtained from the UK trials COV001 and COV002, which included a single-blind randomized controlled phase 2/3 trial of AZD1222 (ChAdOx1 nCoV-19) in healthy adults. Trial participant PBMC samples were collected at day 0 and day 28 after the second dose for TCRbeta chain sequencing.

The source was peripheral blood, collected 28 days after the second AZD1222 dose. The chain employs TRBV30 and TRBJ2-2; the D gene could be TRBD1 or TRBD2, each one agreeing over 5 bases. The TCR was taken from an adult who received the AZD1222 COVID-19 vaccine. CDR3 reads: CAWTTGTANTGELFF. The nucleotide sequence is TGTGCCTGGACTACCGGGACGGCGAACACCGGGGAGCTGTTTTTT.